The 26 T cell receptor beta chains reported below all come from one sample, sequenced in a study of patients and donors after allogeneic stem cell transplantation. One entry per CDR3 protein results from TCRdb running MiXCR on the RT-PCR reads. The profile shows some 87,000 distinct CDR3 sequences, about 48% of them singletons. Sequencing used blood, either unsorted or a sorted T cell fraction (not recorded which). All receptors derive from a human donor who was either an allogeneic HSCT recipient or a stem cell or donor lymphocyte infusion donor (not recorded which). It is not recorded whose cells these are; they may come from a transplant donor.

V is TRBV5-1 and J is TRBJ1-5; 9 nucleotides match TRBD1. V was clipped by 5 bases and J by 4 bases; unmatched bases: 7. Germline V lookup: CDR1 SGHRS, CDR2 YFSETQ. The CDR3 spans 15 residues. The CDR3 DNA reads TGCGCCAGCAGTTACGGGACAGGGCTTAATCAGCCCCAGCATTTT. Amino acids: CASSYGTGLNQPQHF.

The chain is built from TRBV29-1 and TRBJ2-4, with D possibly matching TRBD2 (5 bases). The V and J ends lost 3 bases and 0 bases respectively, with 9 bases between them. CDR1 and CDR2 from the germline V gene are SQVTM and ANQGSEA. This CDR3 region has 14 residues. CDR3 sequence: CSVERAVAKNIQYF. CDR3 DNA: TGCAGCGTTGAGAGGGCAGTAGCCAAAAACATTCAGTACTTC. Using reference TRBV29-1 and TRBJ2-4 for the parts outside the CDR3, the full variable domain is SAVISQKPSRDICQRGTSLTIQCQVDSQVTMMFWYRQQPGQSLTLIATANQGSEATYESGFVIDKFPISRPNLTFSTLTVSNMSPEDSSIYLCSVERAVAKNIQYFGAGTRLSVL.

Written as DNA, the CDR3 is TGTGCCAGCAGCCCGACTAGCGGCTTCTCCTACAATGAGCAGTTCTTC. This codes for CASSPTSGFSYNEQFF. The V gene is TRBV7-6, the J gene TRBJ2-1, with TRBD2 identical over 9 bases. The trim removed 5 bases at V and 0 bases at J, leaving 5 bases unmatched. This CDR3 has 16 residues. Germline-derived CDR1 and CDR2 are SGHVS and FNYEAQ.

V and J are TRBV6-5 and TRBJ1-3; no clear D. Trimming took off 7 bases at V and 2 bases at J, with 15 bases between the two ends. This CDR3 has 15 amino acids. Germline CDR1 and CDR2: MNHEY and SVGAGI. The CDR3 DNA reads as TGTGCCAGCACCGACAATCGACTCACTGGAAACACCATATATTTT. Translation: CASTDNRLTGNTIYF.

This clonotype was recorded a few times. The rearrangement links TRBV29-1 to TRBJ1-1, with TRBD1 matching 8 bases. Germline V gene lookup returns CDR1 SQVTM and CDR2 ANQGSEA. The CDR3 totals 17 residues. The junction had 11 bases not matched to a gene; V was cut back by 0 bases and J by 2 bases. DNA of the CDR3: TGCAGCGTTGAAGAGCTTCCTCCGGGACAGGCTAACACTGAAGCTTTCTTT. It yields the protein CSVEELPPGQANTEAFF.

The J gene is TRBJ2-2, the V gene TRBV2; no reliable D call. V was trimmed by 4 bases and J by 13 bases, leaving 10 bases between them. The germline gives CDR1 SNHLY, CDR2 FYNNEI. The length of the CDR3 is 11 residues. The CDR3 nucleotides are TGTGCCAGCAGTGCGGCCCCGGGGCTGTTTTTT. Its protein is CASSAAPGLFF.

The chain uses TRBV20-1 and TRBJ1-1, with D unresolved. The CDR3 totals 15 residues. The germline gives CDR1 DFQATT, CDR2 SNEGSKA (reference sequence). Trimming shortened V by 0 bases and J by 1 base, and 12 bases separated the two germline ends. The CDR3 nucleotides are TGCAGTGCTAGAGACCCGGCAGTCCAGAACACTGAAGCTTTCTTT. It specifies CSARDPAVQNTEAFF.

The rearrangement joins TRBV28 to TRBJ1-2; 7 bases are shared with TRBD1. The CDR3 loop spans 14 amino acids. J gave up 6 bases and V 5 bases, and 9 bases lay outside the gene matches. CDR1 MDHEN and CDR2 SYDVKM come from the germline V gene. The CDR3 DNA reads TGTGCCAGCAGTCTACCCGACAGGGACAATGGCTACACCTTC. Translated: CASSLPDRDNGYTF.

This sequence joins TRBV27 and TRBJ1-5, with 7 bases lining up with TRBD1. Germline trimming cut 4 bases from V and 7 bases from J; bases unmatched to any gene: 7. CDR1 and CDR2 from the germline V gene are MNHEY and SMNVEV (reference sequence). CDR3 length equals 14 residues. The CDR3 here is CASSSAGGFQPQHF. Here the CDR3 DNA reads TGTGCCAGCAGTTCAGCAGGGGGTTTCCAGCCCCAGCATTTT.

The chain is built from TRBV28 and TRBJ2-3; D remains ambiguous. Looked up from germline, CDR1 is MDHEN and CDR2 is SYDVKM. V lost 5 bases, J lost 6 bases, and 12 bases lay in between. CDR3 length: 13 amino acids. For the CDR3, the DNA is TGTGCCAGCAGTCGGACCAGCCTGGATACGCAGTATTTT. Residues: CASSRTSLDTQYF.

The CDR3 here is CAIRGIRDTEAFF. CDR3 bases: TGTGCCATCAGAGGGATTCGCGACACTGAAGCTTTCTTT. This chain joins TRBV10-3 and TRBJ1-1, with unresolved D. The V and J ends lost 6 bases and 3 bases respectively, with 11 bases between them. The CDR3 length is 13 residues. Germline CDR1 ENHRY, CDR2 SYGVKD.

CDR3 loop: CAIRRQGELFF. The DNA of the CDR3 is TGTGCCATCCGGCGGCAAGGGGAGCTGTTTTTT. This chain connects TRBV6-2 or TRBV6-3 to TRBJ2-2; no reliable D call. CDR1 MNHEY and CDR2 SVGEGT come from the germline V gene. This CDR3 is built from 11 residues. Trimming cost V 10 bases and J 8 bases, with 11 bases left between them.

V and J are TRBV4-1 and TRBJ1-1; possible D gene TRBD1, 5 bases. V was trimmed by 4 bases and J by 4 bases, leaving 16 bases between them. This CDR3 has 15 residues. In germline, CDR1 is MGHRA, CDR2 YSYEKL. CDR3 protein: CASSLMRGRFTEAFF. CDR3 sequence (DNA): TGCGCCAGCAGCCTGATGAGGGGTAGATTCACTGAAGCTTTCTTT.

This clonotype turned up a few times. The J gene is TRBJ1-1, the V gene TRBV6-5, with D perhaps TRBD1 (5 bases). V gave up 0 bases and J gave up 2 bases, with 13 bases separating them. There are 16 residues in the CDR3. CDR1 and CDR2 from the germline V gene are MNHEY and SVGAGI. The CDR3 region has the DNA TGTGCCAGCAGTTACTCAGGGATGGGGCCTAACACTGAAGCTTTCTTT. Amino acids: CASSYSGMGPNTEAFF.

Written as DNA, the CDR3 is TGTGCCAGCAGTTTTCCGGCTAGCGGTCTGCCAAACACCGGGGAGCTGTTTTTT. It codes for CASSFPASGLPNTGELFF. The chain has TRBV12-3 or TRBV12-4 and TRBJ2-2, with 7 bases aligning to TRBD2. V was clipped by 3 bases and J by 2 bases; unmatched bases: 12. This CDR3 is 18 amino acids long.

This clonotype was seen a few times. CDR3 sequence reads: CSAPRRGRAYYTF. In nucleotides, the CDR3 is TGCAGTGCTCCGCGTCGGGGGAGGGCTTACTACACCTTC. The chain carries TRBV20-1 and TRBJ1-2; tentatively, D is TRBD1 (5 bases). The CDR3 is made up of 13 amino acids. Trimming removed 5 bases from V and 10 bases from J, with 20 bases in between. Germline loops: CDR1 DFQATT, CDR2 SNEGSKA (reference sequence).

This clonotype was counted a few times. The rearrangement joins TRBV4-2 to TRBJ1-1, with D unresolved. Trimming stripped 0 bases from V and 11 bases from J, with 13 bases between. In germline, CDR1 is LGHNA, CDR2 YNFKEQ. This CDR3 is 13 amino acids long. The CDR3 DNA follows: TGTGCCAGCAGCCAAGATTTCGGAAGCGTGGCTTTCTTT. This codes for CASSQDFGSVAFF.

V and J are TRBV20-1 and TRBJ1-5; 7 nucleotides agree with TRBD1. CDR1 is DFQATT and CDR2 is SNEGSKA in the germline V gene (reference sequence). J lost 1 base, V lost 5 bases, and 5 bases had no gene match. This CDR3 spans 14 amino acids. For the CDR3, the DNA is TGCAGTGCTGGAGGGACAGCAAGCAATCAGCCCCAGCATTTT. It encodes CSAGGTASNQPQHF.

In its sample, this clonotype is medium-sized. The V call is TRBV27, the J call TRBJ1-1, with 8 bases fitting TRBD1. The germline gives CDR1 MNHEY, CDR2 SMNVEV (reference sequence). The CDR3 sequence is 14 residues long. V lost 5 bases, J lost 6 bases, and 8 bases stayed unmatched. The CDR3 here is CASSLRTGGAEAFF. The CDR3 DNA sequence: TGTGCCAGCAGTCTACGTACAGGGGGAGCTGAAGCTTTCTTT.

V gene TRBV27 combines with J gene TRBJ1-6, with no clear D. Trimming took 5 bases from V and 7 from J, leaving 12 bases between them. The CDR3 is 14 amino acids. CDR1 is MNHEY and CDR2 is SMNVEV in the germline V gene (reference sequence). CDR3 sequence (DNA): TGTGCCAGCAGTCTAATATCCCGGAATTCACCCCTCCACTTT. Translated, it gives CASSLISRNSPLHF.

The CDR3 DNA reads TGTGCCAGCAGCCAAGAAGAGCGTTCACCCCTCCACTTT. This translates into CASSQEERSPLHF. The chain employs TRBV3-1 and TRBJ1-6; D is unclear. The length of the CDR3 is 13 residues. Trimming removed 0 bases from V and 9 bases from J, with 6 bases in between. CDR1 and CDR2 from the germline V gene are LGHDT and YNNKEL (reference sequence).

V is TRBV30 and J is TRBJ2-5, with a weak D call TRBD2 (6 bases). This CDR3 is built from 14 residues. V was clipped by 2 bases and J by 4 bases, with 14 bases between them. Germline V CDR1 and CDR2: GTSNPN, SVGIG (reference sequence). The CDR3 loop is CAWSSPGRGETQYF. In DNA, the CDR3 is TGTGCCTGGAGTTCCCCCGGGAGAGGAGAGACCCAGTACTTC.

J is TRBJ1-1 and V is TRBV15; no clear D. V lost 5 bases and J lost 0, with 22 bases in between. Germline lookup yields CDR1 LNHNV and CDR2 YYDKDF (reference sequence). This CDR3 has 18 residues. The CDR3 is CATSEIGPRRLMNTEAFF. DNA of the CDR3: TGTGCCACCAGCGAGATCGGGCCTCGCCGGCTGATGAACACTGAAGCTTTCTTT.

The table lists this clonotype with a few counts. The V and J genes are TRBV12-3 or TRBV12-4 and TRBJ1-5; 7 bases agree with TRBD1. Trimming removed 5 bases from V and 4 bases from J; junction bases left unmatched: 11. The CDR3 loop spans 16 amino acids. The CDR3 region is CASSPSGQVGNQPQHF. CDR3 sequence (DNA): TGTGCCAGCAGTCCCAGTGGACAGGTTGGAAATCAGCCCCAGCATTTT.

This clonotype was observed a few times. This chain links TRBV6-2 or TRBV6-3 with TRBJ1-2; D is unclear. V shed 2 bases and J shed 4 bases, with 11 bases lying between them. Germline V gene data show CDR1 as MNHEY and CDR2 as SVGEGT. The CDR3 is 14 residues long. CDR3 protein: CASSYAQPTYGYTF. The CDR3 DNA follows: TGTGCCAGCAGTTACGCACAGCCCACCTATGGCTACACCTTC.

This clonotype was seen only a few times. V gene TRBV28 combines with J gene TRBJ1-1, with D unclear. The V gene lost 3 bases and the J gene lost 1 base, with 12 bases spanning the gap. CDR1 and CDR2 (germline): MDHEN, SYDVKM. The CDR3 totals 15 residues. CDR3 sequence: CASSFESRGNTEAFF. CDR3 nucleotide sequence: TGTGCCAGCAGTTTTGAGAGCCGGGGGAACACTGAAGCTTTCTTT.